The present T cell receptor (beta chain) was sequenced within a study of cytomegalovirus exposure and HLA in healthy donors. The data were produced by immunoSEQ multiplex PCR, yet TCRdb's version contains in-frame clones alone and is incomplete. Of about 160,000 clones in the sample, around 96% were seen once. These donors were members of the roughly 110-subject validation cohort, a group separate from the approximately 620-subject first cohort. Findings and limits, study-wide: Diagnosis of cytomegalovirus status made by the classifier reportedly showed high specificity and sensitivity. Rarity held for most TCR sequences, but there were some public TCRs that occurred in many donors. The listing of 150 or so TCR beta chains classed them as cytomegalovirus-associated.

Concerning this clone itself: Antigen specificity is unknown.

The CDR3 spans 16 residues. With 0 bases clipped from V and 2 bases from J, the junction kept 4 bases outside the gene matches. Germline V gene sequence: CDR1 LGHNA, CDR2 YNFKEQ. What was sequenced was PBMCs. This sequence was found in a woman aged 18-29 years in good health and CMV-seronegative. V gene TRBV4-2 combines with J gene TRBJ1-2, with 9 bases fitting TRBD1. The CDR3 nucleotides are TGTGCCAGCAGCCAAGAGGTGGGGACAGGGAACTATGGCTACACCTTC. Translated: CASSQEVGTGNYGYTF.